This entry lists 18 T cell receptor beta chains sequenced from one sample in a study of CD8+CD57+ T cells in acquired aplastic anemia. Patients sequenced had flow cytometry evidence of CD8+CD57+ cell expansion. Researchers used genomic DNA as the template to profile TCR beta VDJ and CDR3. A single record per CDR3 protein comes from TCRdb applying MiXCR to the reads. The sample holds hundreds of thousands of distinct CDR3 sequences, approximately 79% seen once. Sequencing was carried out using sorted CD4+, CD8+, or CD8+CD57+ T cells (not recorded which) from PBMCs. The receptors come from a human donor with aplastic anemia.

Points on this clonotype: A read error is likely, as this CDR3 ends without the conserved phenylalanine or tryptophan. Because the CDR3's place on the DNA is in doubt, the DNA is left out and the CDR3 is given as listed by TCRdb. V and J are TRBV20-1 and TRBJ2-1; whether TRBD2, the table's D call, matches the DNA was not checked. The V gene's germline CDR1 is DFQATT and CDR2 SNEGSKA (reference sequence). The length of the CDR3 is 15 amino acids, counting both ends. The CDR3 is CSARGGTIVYNEQSL.

V and J are TRBV7-8 and TRBJ1-2, with a weak D call TRBD1 (6 bases). Trimming took off 5 bases at V and 3 bases at J, with 22 bases between the two ends. Per germline, CDR1 SGHVS and CDR2 FQNEAQ. The CDR3 loop spans 17 amino acids. The CDR3 spells CASSNYGGPSVDYGYTF. The CDR3 nucleotides read TGTGCCAGCAGCAACTACGGGGGGCCCTCGGTAGACTATGGCTACACCTTC.

V usage is TRBV7-6 and J usage is TRBJ2-3; D remains ambiguous. The J call may be in error: the DNA end matches TRBJ1-5 better. Germline V gives CDR1 SGHVS, CDR2 FNYEAQ. This CDR3 is 15 amino acids long. CDR3 loop: CASSPGRGGNQPQHF. The CDR3 DNA sequence: TGTGCCAGCAGCCCCGGACGGGGAGGCAATCAGCCCCAGCATTTT.

On this clonotype itself: One end of the junction is discordant with germline, which a read error may explain. The J gene is TRBJ2-3, the V gene TRBV15, with 10 bases matching TRBD2. This CDR3 has 14 residues. Germline assignment: CDR1 LNHNV and CDR2 YYDKDF (reference sequence). The CDR3 DNA reads as TGTGCCAGCAGCTTAGCGGGAGGTCCCGGTACGCCGGGTTTT. Residues: CASSLAGGPGTPGF.

V is TRBV6-1 and J is TRBJ2-2; the match to TRBD2 covers 10 bases. Trimming at V came to 6 bases and at J to 6 bases, leaving 13 bases not matched to a gene. Germline V gives CDR1 MNHNS, CDR2 SASEGT. The CDR3 sequence is 17 residues long. The CDR3 reads CASSHNPLGLAPGELFF. CDR3 coding DNA: TGTGCCAGCAGCCACAATCCCCTGGGACTAGCGCCCGGGGAGCTGTTTTTT.

The gene calls are TRBV2 and TRBJ1-2, with 9 nucleotides matching TRBD1. V dropped 8 bases and J dropped 7; count of bases not matched to a gene: 8. Germline V gene lookup returns CDR1 SNHLY and CDR2 FYNNEI. CDR3 length: 13 amino acids. The CDR3: CASGDRGDFGYTF. CDR3 nucleotides: TGTGCCAGCGGCGACAGGGGGGATTTTGGCTACACCTTC.

This clonotype was recorded a few times. This may come from a read error, since a much larger clone is one base off. The chain combines TRBV24-1 with TRBJ2-7; 7 nucleotides line up with TRBD1. Germline assignment: CDR1 KGHDR and CDR2 SFDVKD. The CDR3 totals 15 residues. The DNA of the CDR3 is TGTGCCGCCAGTGACAAGAAAACAGGGGTCGGAGAGCAGTACTTC. This translates into CAASDKKTGVGEQYF.

This sequence joins TRBV9 and TRBJ2-7; 11 bases match TRBD1. The CDR3 is 16 amino acids. Losses at the gene ends were 4 bases for V and 7 bases for J; bases not matched to a gene: 13. In germline, CDR1 is SGDLS, CDR2 YYNGEE. The CDR3 loop reads CASSPAGQGDTGEQYF. CDR3 sequence (DNA): TGTGCCAGCAGCCCCGCGGGACAGGGGGACACCGGGGAGCAGTACTTC.

As regards this clonotype: One end of the junction does not line up with germline, which may come from a read error. The chain combines TRBV7-9 with TRBJ2-5; D tentatively fits TRBD1 or TRBD2 (5 bases each). CDR1 SEHNR and CDR2 FQNEAQ come from the germline V gene (reference sequence). The CDR3 runs to 14 residues. CDR3 sequence (DNA): TGTGCCACCAGCTTAGACAGCGAGCAAGGGAGCCAGGAGTTC. Protein sequence: CATSLDSEQGSQEF.

CDR3 sequence reads: CASSLSGPQTPQYF. The CDR3 DNA reads as TGTGCCAGCAGCTTATCGGGACCGCAAACCCCTCAGTATTTT. V and J are TRBV9 and TRBJ2-3, with D perhaps given as TRBD1 or TRBD2 (5 bases each). Trimming shortened V by 4 bases and J by 12 bases, and 21 bases separated the two germline ends. CDR3 length: 14 residues. Looked up from germline, CDR1 is SGDLS and CDR2 is YYNGEE.

In regard to this clonotype: As the CDR3 is not closed by the conserved phenylalanine or tryptophan, this likely results from a read error. The DNA is omitted, as the CDR3 cannot be located on it reliably, and the CDR3 follows TCRdb's listing. The J gene is TRBJ1-4, the V gene TRBV24-1. The CDR3 length equals 17 residues, ends included. Germline CDR1 is KGHDR and CDR2 is SFDVKD. CDR3 sequence reads: CATSEFGREHVYEQLFG.

Note on this clonotype: No conserved phenylalanine or tryptophan ends this CDR3, so it is likely a read error. The DNA is omitted, as the CDR3 cannot be located on it reliably, and the CDR3 follows TCRdb's listing. This chain uses TRBV9 with TRBJ1-2; the D segment call TRBD1 is taken from the table without a DNA check. A total of 13 residues make up the CDR3, ends included. Germline V CDR1 and CDR2: SGDLS, YYNGEE. This chain's CDR3 is CASSADSASGNSL.

In its sample, this clonotype was seen many times. The chain combines TRBV4-2 with TRBJ2-2; 7 bases map to TRBD2. J lost 0 bases, V lost 2 bases, and 9 bases had no gene match. The CDR3 runs 18 residues. Germline V gives CDR1 LGHNA, CDR2 YNFKEQ. CDR3 amino acids: CASSQYRASGANTGELFF. For the CDR3, the DNA is TGTGCCAGCAGCCAATATCGGGCTAGCGGAGCGAACACCGGGGAGCTGTTTTTT.

Of note for this clonotype: One end of the junction does not line up with germline, which may come from a read error. The gene calls are TRBV15 and TRBJ2-3; D is unclear. Germline V CDR1 and CDR2: LNHNV, YYDKDF (reference sequence). The CDR3 covers 14 residues. This CDR3 reads CASSRAASHDTQYF. DNA for the CDR3: TGTGCCAGCAGCAGAGCCGCCAGTCACGATACGCAGTATTTT.

The CDR3 nucleotides are TGTGCCAGCAGCGTAATATGGTATGGGGGGGGCCCGAACAATGAGCAGTTCTTC. Translated, it gives CASSVIWYGGGPNNEQFF. The V call is TRBV12-3 or TRBV12-4, the J call TRBJ2-1; D is perhaps TRBD2 (7 bases). CDR3 length: 18 residues. Trimming shortened V by 6 bases and J by 5 bases, and 26 bases separated the two germline ends.

About this clonotype: Relative to the germline gene, one junction end is altered; a read error may explain this. The chain links TRBV7-3 to TRBJ1-5; the D is unclear. The germline V gene encodes CDR1 SGHTA and CDR2 FQGTGA. This CDR3 has 14 residues. The CDR3 sequence: CASSVSYSNKALYF. CDR3 bases: TGTGCCAGCAGCGTGTCGTATAGCAATAAGGCCCTGTATTTT.

The chain has TRBV29-1 and TRBJ2-5; 9 bases are a match to TRBD1. Per germline, CDR1 SQVTM and CDR2 ANQGSEA. The CDR3 contains 15 residues. V shed 0 bases, J shed 1 base, and the junction held 3 bases outside the gene matches. CDR3 region: CSVEDLQGAQETQYF. The CDR3 nucleotides read TGCAGCGTTGAAGATCTACAGGGGGCCCAAGAGACCCAGTACTTC. Full variable domain (missing parts from reference TRBV29-1 and TRBJ2-5): SAVISQKPSRDICQRGTSLTIQCQVDSQVTMMFWYRQQPGQSLTLIATANQGSEATYESGFVIDKFPISRPNLTFSTLTVSNMSPEDSSIYLCSVEDLQGAQETQYFGPGTRLLVL.

In its sample, this clonotype was seen a few times. The rearrangement links TRBV7-9 to TRBJ2-1, with D possibly TRBD1 on 7 matching bases. The germline V and J ends were trimmed by 3 bases and 16 bases, with 25 bases remaining between them. This CDR3 comprises 15 residues. In germline, CDR1 is SEHNR, CDR2 FQNEAQ (reference sequence). CDR3 loop: CASSFTGEAYEQYFF. CDR3 DNA: TGTGCCAGCAGCTTTACAGGGGAGGCCTACGAGCAGTACTTCTTC.